This entry lists 27 T cell receptor beta chains sequenced from one sample in a study of T cell responses to AZD1222 COVID-19 vaccine. Clones were read by immunoSEQ multiplex PCR, and TCRdb kept only the in-frame ones, dropping some. The table has about 97,000 clones, around 89% seen once; the top ten hold around 7%. This specimen consisted of peripheral blood, obtained on day 0 of AZD1222 vaccination. The receptors were sampled from an adult in good health.

In its sample, this clone is medium-sized. The chain combines TRBV28 with TRBJ2-3; 10 bases line up with TRBD2. V dropped 0 bases and J dropped 1; count of bases not matched to a gene: 4. Germline V gives CDR1 MDHEN, CDR2 SYDVKM. This CDR3 contains 17 residues. The CDR3 sequence: CASSLWGLAGGTDTQYF. CDR3 sequence (DNA): TGTGCCAGCAGTTTATGGGGCCTAGCGGGAGGCACAGATACGCAGTATTTT.

This clone was found a few times. The chain recombines TRBV5-4 with TRBJ2-7; 7 bases align to TRBD1. Germline-derived CDR1 and CDR2 are SGHNT and YYREEE (reference sequence). CDR3 length: 13 residues. Trimming removed 7 bases from V and 4 bases from J; junction bases left unmatched: 8. The CDR3 coding sequence is TGTGCCAGCTCTAGGGGGCTCGGGTACGAGCAGTACTTC. Residues: CASSRGLGYEQYF. The full variable domain, its missing parts supplied by reference TRBV5-4 and TRBJ2-7, is ETGVTQSPTHLIKTRGQQVTLRCSSQSGHNTVSWYQQALGQGPQFIFQYYREEENGRGNFPPRFSGLQFPNYSSELNVNALELDDSALYLCASSRGLGYEQYFGPGTRLTVT.

The rearrangement uses TRBV14 and TRBJ2-1, with 9 bases fitting TRBD1. The ends lost 3 bases at V and 8 bases at J; junction bases unmatched: 2. This CDR3 is built from 13 residues. Germline V lookup: CDR1 SGHDN, CDR2 FVKESK. The DNA of the CDR3 is TGTGCCAGCAGCCACTGGACAGGGGATGAGCAGTTCTTC. This translates into CASSHWTGDEQFF.

As to this clone: A much more abundant neighbour one base away suggests this may be a read error. The genes are TRBV10-3 and TRBJ2-7, with no clear D. Trimming cost V 8 bases and J 3 bases, with 5 bases left between them. This CDR3 comprises 10 residues. Germline loops: CDR1 ENHRY, CDR2 SYGVKD. The CDR3 region is CAIGNYEQYF. As DNA, the CDR3 is TGTGCCATCGGTAACTACGAGCAGTACTTC.

This chain links TRBV3-1 (or the pseudogene TRBV3-2) with TRBJ2-7; weak D call: TRBD2 (7 bases). Germline values: CDR1 LGHDT, CDR2 YNNKEL (reference sequence). CDR3 length equals 14 residues. Trimming removed 4 bases from V and 4 bases from J, with 14 bases in between. The CDR3 spells CASSLRGGPYEQYF. The CDR3, as DNA: TGTGCCAGCAGCCTCAGGGGAGGGCCTTACGAGCAGTACTTC.

This clone has a handful of counts. The V and J genes are TRBV3-1 (or the pseudogene TRBV3-2) and TRBJ1-1, with 10 bases lining up with TRBD1. V lost 4 bases and J lost 6; bases outside the gene matches: 5. Germline assignment: CDR1 LGHDT and CDR2 YNNKEL (reference sequence). This CDR3 has 14 residues. The CDR3 coding sequence is TGTGCCAGCAGCCCCCGAGACAGGGGGCCTGAAGCTTTCTTT. This sequence encodes CASSPRDRGPEAFF.

This clone occurred a few times. The chain recombines TRBV7-9 with TRBJ2-5; D is perhaps TRBD1 or TRBD2 (5 bases each). This CDR3 has 11 amino acids. Germline V CDR1 and CDR2: SEHNR, FQNEAQ (reference sequence). The V and J ends lost 5 bases and 9 bases respectively, with 10 bases between them. The CDR3 sequence is CASSEGDAQYF. The CDR3 coding sequence is TGTGCCAGCAGCGAAGGGGACGCCCAGTACTTC.

This rearrangement joins TRBV7-6 to TRBJ1-2; D perhaps matches TRBD1 (5 bases). Germline CDR1 and CDR2: SGHVS and FNYEAQ. CDR3 length: 15 amino acids. With 0 bases removed from V and 0 bases from J, the gap between germline ends came to 8 bases. This chain's CDR3 is CASSLAGVSNYGYTF. The CDR3 DNA sequence: TGTGCCAGCAGCTTAGCGGGGGTTTCTAACTATGGCTACACCTTC.

The CDR3 DNA reads as TGTGCCAGCAGCTTAGTGGCCTCCTACAATGAGCAGTTCTTC. Translating it yields CASSLVASYNEQFF. The chain links TRBV7-2 to TRBJ2-1, with unresolved D. The CDR3 is made up of 14 amino acids. V lost 1 base and J lost 0, with 4 bases in between. Germline values: CDR1 SGHTA, CDR2 FQGNSA.

The V gene is TRBV9, the J gene TRBJ2-3; D tentatively fits TRBD1 or TRBD2 (6 bases each). Germline assignment: CDR1 SGDLS and CDR2 YYNGEE. V dropped 0 bases and J dropped 2 bases, with 13 bases sitting between them. The CDR3 is 16 amino acids. The CDR3 DNA reads TGTGCCAGCAGCGTAGGTTGGGGGGCCCACACAGATACGCAGTATTTT. Its translation is CASSVGWGAHTDTQYF.

V usage is TRBV5-1 and J usage is TRBJ2-7, with TRBD1 identical over 7 bases. Germline values: CDR1 SGHRS, CDR2 YFSETQ. The CDR3 length is 14 residues. V gave up 4 bases and J gave up 4 bases; unmatched junction bases: 8. The CDR3 sequence: CASSSRQGAYEQYF. The CDR3 region has the DNA TGCGCCAGCAGCAGTCGACAGGGAGCGTACGAGCAGTACTTC.

V and J are TRBV20-1 and TRBJ1-4; D may be TRBD1 (5 bases). There are 14 residues in the CDR3. V dropped 3 bases and J dropped 0 bases, with 8 bases sitting between them. Germline-derived CDR1 and CDR2 are DFQATT and SNEGSKA (reference sequence). Here the CDR3 reads CSASRQPTNEKLFF. CDR3 nucleotides: TGCAGTGCTAGTAGACAGCCAACTAATGAAAAACTGTTTTTT.

V usage is TRBV19 and J usage is TRBJ2-2, with a possible D match to TRBD2 (6 bases). The CDR3 contains 15 residues. The V end was cut by 6 bases, the J end by 2 bases, with 13 bases between. The germline V gene encodes CDR1 LNHDA and CDR2 SQIVND (reference sequence). The CDR3 is CASRTGTHNTGELFF. Written as DNA, the CDR3 is TGTGCCAGTAGAACCGGGACTCACAACACCGGGGAGCTGTTTTTT.

V and J are TRBV6-5 and TRBJ1-3; D gene unclear. CDR1 is MNHEY and CDR2 is SVGAGI in the germline V gene. The CDR3 runs to 14 residues. Trimming pared 9 bases from V and 0 bases from J, leaving 12 bases between. CDR3 amino acids: CASTAGSSGNTIYF. The CDR3 DNA reads as TGTGCCAGTACCGCGGGAAGCTCTGGAAACACCATATATTTT.

The CDR3 bases are TGCGCCAGCAGCCCGGAGGGGAGGGAAGCTTTCTTT. This encodes CASSPEGREAFF. The rearrangement links TRBV5-1 to TRBJ1-1; TRBD1 might be the D (5 bases). The germline V gene encodes CDR1 SGHRS and CDR2 YFSETQ. This CDR3 region has 12 residues. Trimming took 4 bases from V and 8 from J, leaving 12 bases between them.

The J gene is TRBJ2-7, the V gene TRBV19; TRBD2 agrees at 12 bases. The V and J ends lost 5 bases and 2 bases, in that order; junction bases with no gene match: 7. CDR1 LNHDA and CDR2 SQIVND come from the germline V gene (reference sequence). The CDR3 is 16 residues long. The CDR3: CASSPGLAGPPYEQYF. The CDR3 coding sequence is TGTGCCAGTAGTCCCGGACTAGCGGGACCCCCCTACGAGCAGTACTTC.

This clone has only a few counts. CDR3 nucleotides: TGTGCCAGCAGCCAAGCGGGTTTGAACACTGAAGCTTTCTTT. Translated, it gives CASSQAGLNTEAFF. The gene calls are TRBV3-1 (or the pseudogene TRBV3-2) and TRBJ1-1; D unresolved. CDR1 LGHDT and CDR2 YNNKEL come from the germline V gene (reference sequence). CDR3 size: 14 residues. Trimming took 1 base from V and 0 from J, leaving 6 bases between them.

The J gene is TRBJ2-2, the V gene TRBV10-3; D gene uncertain. Germline values: CDR1 ENHRY, CDR2 SYGVKD. The V end lost 5 bases, the J end lost 4 bases, and 11 bases lay between the germline ends. CDR3 size: 14 residues. CDR3 sequence reads: CAISQALGTGELFF. The CDR3 region has the DNA TGTGCCATCAGTCAAGCGCTAGGCACCGGGGAGCTGTTTTTT.

This chain uses TRBV18 with TRBJ2-1; 13 bases line up with TRBD2. Trimming cost V 2 bases and J 8 bases; bases outside gene matches: 9. Germline V gives CDR1 KGHSH, CDR2 LQKENI. The CDR3 runs 17 residues. CDR3 protein: CASSPLLTSGGADEQFF. CDR3 coding DNA: TGTGCCAGCTCACCATTGCTAACTAGCGGGGGGGCGGATGAGCAGTTCTTC.

The chain has TRBV10-3 and TRBJ2-1, with 10 bases fitting TRBD2. Looked up from germline, CDR1 is ENHRY and CDR2 is SYGVKD. CDR3 size: 16 residues. V lost 0 bases and J lost 7; bases outside the gene matches: 6. The CDR3 sequence: CAISESPSGSMNEQFF. The CDR3 DNA sequence: TGTGCCATCAGTGAGTCTCCTAGCGGGAGCATGAATGAGCAGTTCTTC.

Here the CDR3 DNA reads TGTGCCAGCTCGTACACTGGGACAGGGGGTGAGACCCAGTACTTC. It is translated as CASSYTGTGGETQYF. The chain has TRBV18 and TRBJ2-5; 11 positions match TRBD1. The CDR3 extends over 15 amino acids. Germline CDR1 KGHSH, CDR2 LQKENI. After removal of 6 bases from V and 5 bases from J, the junction contained 8 bases not matched to a gene. The full variable domain, rest sourced from reference TRBV18 and TRBJ2-5, is NAGVMQNPRHLVRRRGQEARLRCSPMKGHSHVYWYRQLPEEGLKFMVYLQKENIIDESGMPKERFSAEFPKEGPSILRIQQVVRGDSAAYFCASSYTGTGGETQYFGPGTRLLVL.

The J gene is TRBJ1-2, the V gene TRBV4-3; D might be TRBD1 (5 bases). V gave up 4 bases and J gave up 4 bases, with 19 bases separating them. Germline V gives CDR1 LGHNA, CDR2 YSLEER. The CDR3 extends over 16 amino acids. CDR3 residues: CASSPQRGGRGYGYTF. CDR3 coding DNA: TGCGCCAGCAGCCCCCAAAGGGGAGGGAGGGGCTATGGCTACACCTTC.

The chain combines TRBV18 with TRBJ2-6; 10 bases are shared with TRBD1. Per germline, CDR1 KGHSH and CDR2 LQKENI. The CDR3 is 17 residues long. The V segment lost 4 bases and the J segment 1 base; nucleotides outside the gene matches: 4. CDR3 nucleotides: TGTGCCAGCTCACATGGGACAGGGGTTTCTGGGGCCAACGTCCTGACTTTC. It is translated as CASSHGTGVSGANVLTF.

This sequence joins TRBV7-3 and TRBJ2-2; 8 bases fit TRBD2. Germline V lookup: CDR1 SGHTA, CDR2 FQGTGA. J lost 2 bases, V lost 0 bases, and 2 bases had no gene match. There are 16 residues in the CDR3. CDR3: CASSLTWTSNTGELFF. Written as DNA, the CDR3 is TGTGCCAGCAGCTTAACGTGGACTAGCAACACCGGGGAGCTGTTTTTT.

This chain connects TRBV5-1 to TRBJ2-1; no clear D. Trimming left V 0 bases short and J 9 bases short, with 10 bases between. Germline values: CDR1 SGHRS, CDR2 YFSETQ. There are 13 residues in the CDR3. The CDR3 nucleotides read TGCGCCAGCAGCTTGGATCCGGACGGTGAGCAGTTCTTC. Translation: CASSLDPDGEQFF.

J is TRBJ1-1 and V is TRBV6-1; TRBD1 might be the D (6 bases). In germline, CDR1 is MNHNS, CDR2 SASEGT. Deletions cut 2 bases from V and 5 bases from J, with 15 bases between. CDR3 length: 15 residues. CDR3 residues: CASSERGAMGTEAFF. CDR3 bases: TGTGCCAGCAGTGAACGGGGGGCAATGGGGACTGAAGCTTTCTTT.

This clone occurred once. The chain couples TRBV5-1 to TRBJ2-2; TRBD2 might be the D (6 bases). V was pared by 1 base and J by 3 bases, with 7 bases between. There are 14 residues in the CDR3. The germline V gene encodes CDR1 SGHRS and CDR2 YFSETQ. The CDR3: CASSLPGDTGELFF. CDR3 coding DNA: TGCGCCAGCAGCTTGCCGGGAGACACCGGGGAGCTGTTTTTT.